Described below is a single TCR beta chain sequence and its context. Per the germline V gene, CDR1 is SEHNR and CDR2 is FQNEAQ (reference sequence). The V gene lost 1 base and the J gene lost 2 bases, with 15 bases spanning the gap. The CDR3 is 17 residues long. These data are taken from a study of blood T cell repertoires in COVID-19. Study-level information: COVID-19 samples from acute and convalescent phases originated in the United States, Italy and Spain. PBMCs, B-cell-depleted T cells, or T cells provided the cDNA or gDNA that made up the material.

Per the original data handling: Amplification of reference gene primers provided the estimated nucleated cell counts. Method: immunoSEQ multiplex PCR; TCRdb's copy keeps in-frame clones and lacks some. The V and J calls and the clone size are those of that table, but D and trimming were determined from the DNA. Among 95,000 to 150,000 clones listed, 80% were seen once. This chain uses TRBV7-9 with TRBJ1-3; no reliable D call. The TCR was taken from a human donor in a cohort sampled during active COVID-19. The sample was peripheral blood. In DNA, the CDR3 is TGTGCCAGCAGCTTAGTAGGTATTGTGGGCGCTGGAAACACCATATATTTT. Amino acids: CASSLVGIVGAGNTIYF.